This T cell receptor beta chain was identified in a study of OX40 agonist ivuxolimab in advanced cancers. Study overall: The patients received agonistic anti-OX40 (CD134) antibody ivuxolimab. Patients receiving dose escalation had hepatocellular carcinoma, melanoma, renal cell or head and neck cancer. Each patient was given ivuxolimab into a vein every 2 weeks, at 0.01 to 10 mg/kg. Study-level points and caveats: The study did not work out the antigen specificity of the expanded peripheral T cells.

As for this clone: What it binds is not known.

V was pared by 4 bases and J by 4 bases, with 13 bases of the junction left unmatched. Germline assignment: CDR1 MRHNA and CDR2 SNTAGT. The CDR3 spans 17 residues. Only in-frame clones appear in the TCRdb table, and some are missing; sequencing was by immunoSEQ multiplex PCR. The sample contains tens of thousands of clones, about nine tenths of which appear only once. The sequence was obtained from an adult with an advanced solid tumor such as melanoma, head and neck, liver or kidney cancer. The chain has TRBV6-4 and TRBJ2-3; 8 positions match TRBD1. The source material was CD4+ or CD8+ T cells sorted from blood, sampled in a trial of the OX40 agonist ivuxolimab. The CDR3 reads CASSAGTGPSGADTQYF. The CDR3 nucleotides read TGTGCCAGCAGTGCCGGGACAGGTCCATCCGGGGCAGATACGCAGTATTTT.